The 22 T cell receptor beta chains below come from one sample, sequenced in a study of identical twins. One entry per CDR3 protein, called by TCRdb with MiXCR from the 5' RACE reads. The repertoire has a few hundred thousand distinct CDR3 sequences, 13% to 15% of them found once; the top ten carry approximately 1%. The same sample was also used in a study of yellow fever vaccine responses in identical twins.

The sample was CD4+ T cells sorted from blood. All receptors come from a woman aged 18 to 35 in good health.

This clonotype has at least ten counts. V and J are TRBV14 and TRBJ1-2, with D tentatively TRBD1 (6 bases). V lost 4 bases and J lost 8, with 8 bases in between. Germline loops: CDR1 SGHDN, CDR2 FVKESK. The CDR3 spans 11 residues. CDR3 residues: CASSPRGGYTF. The CDR3 nucleotides are TGTGCCAGCAGCCCCAGGGGCGGCTACACCTTC.

The chain joins TRBV4-2 to TRBJ2-3; 13 bases are shared with TRBD2. There are 17 residues in the CDR3. Germline V CDR1 and CDR2: LGHNA, YNFKEQ. The ends lost 2 bases at V and 5 bases at J; junction bases unmatched: 7. The CDR3 DNA reads TGTGCCAGCAGCCAAACAGGACTAGCGGGAGTACAAGATACGCAGTATTTT. Amino acid sequence: CASSQTGLAGVQDTQYF.

J is TRBJ2-1 and V is TRBV19; D not certain. The V and J ends lost 0 bases and 10 bases respectively, with 10 bases between them. The CDR3 has 13 amino acids. Germline CDR1 reads LNHDA; CDR2 reads SQIVND (reference sequence). This CDR3 is CASSIDYLAEQFF. CDR3 bases: TGTGCCAGTAGTATAGATTATTTGGCAGAGCAGTTCTTC.

This clonotype appeared a single time. The chain couples TRBV16 to TRBJ2-5, with unresolved D. The germline V gene encodes CDR1 KGHSY and CDR2 FQNENV. Trimming shortened V by 3 bases and J by 3 bases, and 11 bases separated the two germline ends. The CDR3 is 14 amino acids. CDR3 sequence (DNA): TGTGCCAGCAGCCATTTGAGCAGAGAAGAGACCCAGTACTTC. Amino acid sequence: CASSHLSREETQYF.

The genes are TRBV20-1 and TRBJ2-5; no firm D call. Between the trimmed V and J ends, which lost 3 bases and 4 bases, there was a span of 12 bases. The CDR3 has 13 amino acids. From germline, CDR1 is DFQATT and CDR2 SNEGSKA (reference sequence). DNA of the CDR3: TGCAGTGCTAGTTTTGTTGTCGGAGAGACCCAGTACTTC. It specifies CSASFVVGETQYF.

The chain carries TRBV4-1 and TRBJ2-5; TRBD1 agrees at 8 bases. This CDR3 has 15 amino acids. Germline CDR1 is MGHRA and CDR2 is YSYEKL. After removal of 0 bases from V and 7 bases from J, the junction contained 7 bases not matched to a gene. The chain's CDR3 is CASSQDPDRVGTQYF. In nucleotides, the CDR3 is TGCGCCAGCAGCCAAGACCCGGACAGGGTGGGGACCCAGTACTTC.

This clonotype has only a few counts. The chain employs TRBV29-1 and TRBJ1-2; TRBD1 matches at 8 bases. The CDR3 covers 13 residues. Germline CDR1 and CDR2: SQVTM and ANQGSEA. Trimming removed 3 bases from V and 8 bases from J; junction bases left unmatched: 8. CDR3 sequence: CSVEAGGSIGYTF. CDR3 DNA: TGCAGCGTTGAGGCAGGGGGCTCGATCGGCTACACCTTC.

This clonotype occurred a few times. The chain couples TRBV4-3 to TRBJ1-4, with a weak D call TRBD1 (5 bases). Germline loops: CDR1 LGHNA, CDR2 YSLEER. This CDR3 comprises 14 residues. V dropped 3 bases and J dropped 8 bases, with 13 bases sitting between them. The CDR3 loop is CASSQTRGVEKLFF. DNA of the CDR3: TGCGCCAGCAGCCAGACACGAGGGGTAGAAAAACTGTTTTTT.

This clonotype has more than one count but fewer than ten. The CDR3 bases are TGTGCCAGCACTCCACGGGCTAGCACAGATACGCAGTATTTT. Its translation is CASTPRASTDTQYF. The J gene is TRBJ2-3, the V gene TRBV11-2; D call uncertain. CDR3 length: 14 residues. Germline loops: CDR1 SGHAT, CDR2 FQNNGV. V shed 7 bases and J shed 0 bases, with 11 bases lying between them. The variable domain in full, completed from reference TRBV11-2 and TRBJ2-3, reads EAGVAQSPRYKIIEKRQSVAFWCNPISGHATLYWYQQILGQGPKLLIQFQNNGVVDDSQLPKDRFSAERLKGVDSTLKIQPAKLEDSAVYLCASTPRASTDTQYFGPGTRLTVL.

There are a few counts of this clonotype. This chain uses TRBV5-1 with TRBJ2-1, with 8 positions matching TRBD2. Per the germline V gene, CDR1 is SGHRS and CDR2 is YFSETQ. The junction had 15 bases not matched to a gene; V was cut back by 6 bases and J by 7 bases. The CDR3 totals 16 residues. The CDR3 reads CASKRGEISGVNEQFF. The CDR3 coding sequence is TGCGCCAGCAAGAGGGGAGAGATTAGCGGGGTAAATGAGCAGTTCTTC.

Only a few counts were recorded for this clonotype. The chain carries TRBV7-9 and TRBJ1-4; weak D call: TRBD1 (6 bases). Looked up from germline, CDR1 is SEHNR and CDR2 is FQNEAQ (reference sequence). The germline V and J ends were trimmed by 5 bases and 8 bases, with 18 bases remaining between them. The CDR3 is 15 amino acids. CDR3: CASSLQTGTTEKLFF. The CDR3 bases are TGTGCCAGCAGCCTTCAGACCGGGACAACAGAAAAACTGTTTTTT.

This clonotype was seen more than once but under ten times. The chain links TRBV3-1 to TRBJ2-4; D unresolved. This CDR3 region has 16 residues. CDR1 and CDR2 (germline): LGHDT, YNNKEL (reference sequence). V was pared by 0 bases and J by 1 base, with 10 bases between. CDR3 in amino acids: CASSQDRWGAKNIQYF. The CDR3 region has the DNA TGTGCCAGCAGCCAAGATCGGTGGGGTGCCAAAAACATTCAGTACTTC.

This clonotype was seen a few times. The chain recombines TRBV12-3 or TRBV12-4 with TRBJ1-1, with D tentatively TRBD1 (6 bases). The CDR3 runs 15 residues. Between the trimmed V and J ends, which lost 0 bases and 5 bases, there was a span of 13 bases. CDR3 residues: CASSLALQGRTEAFF. The CDR3 region has the DNA TGTGCCAGCAGTTTAGCGCTGCAGGGGAGGACTGAAGCTTTCTTT.

This clonotype was seen only a few times. The CDR3 spells CSARDSGTSGYEQYF. CDR3 bases: TGCAGTGCTAGAGATTCGGGGACTAGCGGCTACGAGCAGTACTTC. The gene calls are TRBV20-1 and TRBJ2-7; 11 bases align to TRBD2. CDR1 is DFQATT, CDR2 SNEGSKA, per germline (reference sequence). The CDR3 runs to 15 residues. V was clipped by 0 bases and J by 3 bases; unmatched bases: 4.

This clonotype was counted ten times or more. This chain connects TRBV5-5 to TRBJ2-5; D perhaps matches TRBD1 (5 bases). V lost 9 bases and J lost 0, with 9 bases in between. CDR1 and CDR2 from the germline V gene are SGHKS and YYEKEE (reference sequence). The CDR3 extends over 12 amino acids. The CDR3 sequence is CATHRNQETQYF. For the CDR3, the DNA is TGTGCCACTCACAGGAACCAAGAGACCCAGTACTTC. The full variable domain, completed using reference TRBV5-5 and TRBJ2-5, is DAGVTQSPTHLIKTRGQQVTLRCSPISGHKSVSWYQQVLGQGPQFIFQYYEKEERGRGNFPDRFSARQFPNYSSELNVNALLLGDSALYLCATHRNQETQYFGPGTRLLVL.

This clonotype was picked up a small number of times. The chain employs TRBV12-3 or TRBV12-4 and TRBJ2-7; D might be TRBD1 (6 bases). V was trimmed by 7 bases and J by 7 bases, leaving 17 bases between them. There are 13 residues in the CDR3. This CDR3 reads CASTRELRGEQYF. The CDR3, as DNA: TGTGCCAGCACGAGGGAGCTTAGGGGGGAGCAGTACTTC.

The chain combines TRBV4-3 with TRBJ2-1; 7 positions match TRBD1. The CDR3 contains 16 residues. Germline V lookup: CDR1 LGHNA, CDR2 YSLEER. Losses at the gene ends were 0 bases for V and 7 bases for J; bases not matched to a gene: 9. CDR3 protein: CASSQDRGGAANEQFF. The CDR3 DNA reads as TGCGCCAGCAGCCAAGATCGAGGGGGCGCGGCAAATGAGCAGTTCTTC.

This clonotype has more than one count but fewer than ten. This sequence joins TRBV6-2 or TRBV6-3 and TRBJ2-1; 8 bases agree with TRBD2. The CDR3 is 20 residues long. V dropped 5 bases and J dropped 7; count of bases not matched to a gene: 25. CDR1 MNHEY and CDR2 SVGEGT come from the germline V gene. CDR3 DNA sequence: TGTGCCAGCAGTCCCTCTTTAGCGGGATCCATACGCGGGTTTACGAATGAGCAGTTCTTC. Residues: CASSPSLAGSIRGFTNEQFF.

The V gene is TRBV5-1, the J gene TRBJ2-3, with D maybe TRBD2 (6 bases). There are 16 residues in the CDR3. Trimming removed 0 bases from V and 2 bases from J, with 13 bases in between. Germline CDR1 reads SGHRS; CDR2 reads YFSETQ. The CDR3 nucleotides read TGCGCCAGCAGCTTGGCAGGGCTAGCGAACACAGATACGCAGTATTTT. Amino acids: CASSLAGLANTDTQYF.

The chain has TRBV12-3 or TRBV12-4 and TRBJ2-3; D is possibly TRBD1 (5 bases). The length of the CDR3 is 13 residues. The V end was cut by 5 bases, the J end by 4 bases, with 10 bases between. Here the CDR3 reads CASSIEGADTQYF. The DNA of the CDR3 is TGTGCCAGCAGTATCGAAGGGGCAGATACGCAGTATTTT.

This clonotype has at least ten counts. The genes are TRBV7-3 and TRBJ1-3, with 7 bases fitting TRBD1. Germline V gene lookup returns CDR1 SGHTA and CDR2 FQGTGA. This CDR3 region has 14 residues. Trimming at V came to 4 bases and at J to 9 bases, leaving 9 bases not matched to a gene. The CDR3 loop is CASSSGQLGGTIYF. CDR3 DNA sequence: TGTGCCAGCAGCTCGGGACAGCTTGGAGGCACCATATATTTT.

The rearrangement links TRBV7-2 to TRBJ2-3, with 8 bases lining up with TRBD2. The CDR3 is 17 residues long. With V trimmed by 5 bases and J by 0 bases, 10 bases remained unmatched. Germline lookup yields CDR1 SGHTA and CDR2 FQGNSA. The CDR3, as DNA: TGTGCCAGCAGCACCGAGAGGGCTAGCGGGAGCACAGATACGCAGTATTTT. This encodes CASSTERASGSTDTQYF.